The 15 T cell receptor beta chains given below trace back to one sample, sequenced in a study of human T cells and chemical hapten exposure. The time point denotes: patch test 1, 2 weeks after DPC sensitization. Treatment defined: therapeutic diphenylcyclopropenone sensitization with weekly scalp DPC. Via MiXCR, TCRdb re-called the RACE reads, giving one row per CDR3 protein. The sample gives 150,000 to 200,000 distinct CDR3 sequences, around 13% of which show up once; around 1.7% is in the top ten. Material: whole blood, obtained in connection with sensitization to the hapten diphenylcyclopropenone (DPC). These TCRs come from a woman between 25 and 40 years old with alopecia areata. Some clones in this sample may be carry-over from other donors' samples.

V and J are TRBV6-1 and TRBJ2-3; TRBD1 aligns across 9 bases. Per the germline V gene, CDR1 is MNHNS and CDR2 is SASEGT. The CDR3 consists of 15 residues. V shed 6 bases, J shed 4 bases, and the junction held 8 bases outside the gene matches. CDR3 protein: CASRIGQGWSDTQYF. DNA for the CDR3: TGTGCCAGCAGGATAGGACAGGGGTGGTCAGATACGCAGTATTTT.

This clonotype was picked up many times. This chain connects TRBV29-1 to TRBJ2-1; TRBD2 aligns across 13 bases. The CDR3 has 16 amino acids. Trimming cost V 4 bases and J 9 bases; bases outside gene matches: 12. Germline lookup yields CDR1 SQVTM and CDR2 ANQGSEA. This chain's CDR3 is CSVVPGAGLAGIEQFF. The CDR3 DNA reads TGCAGCGTTGTTCCGGGAGCGGGACTAGCGGGAATTGAGCAGTTCTTC.

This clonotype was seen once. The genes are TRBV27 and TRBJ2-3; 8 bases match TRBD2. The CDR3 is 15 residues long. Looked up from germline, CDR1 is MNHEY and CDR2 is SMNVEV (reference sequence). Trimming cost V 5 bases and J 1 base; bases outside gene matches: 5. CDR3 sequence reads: CASSLAGSRTDTQYF. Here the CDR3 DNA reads TGTGCCAGCAGTCTAGCGGGTTCTCGCACAGATACGCAGTATTTT.

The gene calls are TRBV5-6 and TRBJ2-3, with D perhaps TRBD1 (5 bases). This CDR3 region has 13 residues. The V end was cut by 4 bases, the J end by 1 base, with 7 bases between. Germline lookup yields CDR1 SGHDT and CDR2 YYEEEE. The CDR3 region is CASSMGRTDTQYF. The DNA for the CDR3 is TGTGCCAGCAGCATGGGGCGCACAGATACGCAGTATTTT. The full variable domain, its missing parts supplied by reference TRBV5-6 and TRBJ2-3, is DAGVTQSPTHLIKTRGQQVTLRCSPKSGHDTVSWYQQALGQGPQFIFQYYEEEERQRGNFPDRFSGHQFPNYSSELNVNALLLGDSALYLCASSMGRTDTQYFGPGTRLTVL.

The CDR3 DNA reads TGCAGTGCCACCGACCCACAGGGAATGGGCAATCAGCCCCAGCATTTT. This sequence encodes CSATDPQGMGNQPQHF. The chain couples TRBV20-1 to TRBJ1-5, with D perhaps matching TRBD1 (6 bases). V lost 6 bases to trimming and J lost 2 bases, with 20 bases between them. CDR1 and CDR2 (germline): DFQATT, SNEGSKA (reference sequence). The CDR3 is 16 residues long.

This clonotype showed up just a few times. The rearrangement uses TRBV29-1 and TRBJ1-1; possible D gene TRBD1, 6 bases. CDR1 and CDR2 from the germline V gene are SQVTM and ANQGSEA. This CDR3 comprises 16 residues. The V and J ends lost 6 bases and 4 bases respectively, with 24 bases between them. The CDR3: CSVPYAGSVGATEAFF. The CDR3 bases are TGCAGCGTGCCTTATGCGGGGTCCGTGGGGGCCACTGAAGCTTTCTTT.

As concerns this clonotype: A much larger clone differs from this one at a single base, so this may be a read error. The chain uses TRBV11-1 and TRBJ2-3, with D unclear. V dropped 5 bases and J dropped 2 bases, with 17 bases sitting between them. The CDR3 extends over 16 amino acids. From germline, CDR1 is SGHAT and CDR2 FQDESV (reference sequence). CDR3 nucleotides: TGTGCCAGCAGCCACCTCAAGGGCCTGTCCACAGATACGCAGTATTTT. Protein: CASSHLKGLSTDTQYF. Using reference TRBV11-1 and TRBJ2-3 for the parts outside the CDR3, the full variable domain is EAEVAQSPRYKITEKSQAVAFWCDPISGHATLYWYRQILGQGPELLVQFQDESVVDDSQLPKDRFSAERLKGVDSTLKIQPAELGDSAMYLCASSHLKGLSTDTQYFGPGTRLTVL.

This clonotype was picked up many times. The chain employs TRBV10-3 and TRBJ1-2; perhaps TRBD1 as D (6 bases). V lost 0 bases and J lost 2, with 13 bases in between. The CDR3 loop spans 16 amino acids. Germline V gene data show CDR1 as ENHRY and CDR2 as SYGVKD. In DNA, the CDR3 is TGTGCCATCAGTGAGTCGATATCAGGGACAAACTATGGCTACACCTTC. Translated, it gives CAISESISGTNYGYTF.

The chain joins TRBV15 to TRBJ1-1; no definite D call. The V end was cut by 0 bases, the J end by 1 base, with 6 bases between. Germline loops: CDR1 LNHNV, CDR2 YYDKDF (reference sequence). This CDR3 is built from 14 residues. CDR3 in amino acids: CATSRDPGNTEAFF. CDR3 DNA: TGTGCCACCAGCAGAGATCCAGGGAACACTGAAGCTTTCTTT.

The DNA of the CDR3 is TGTGCCTGTAAGGGGGCGCATGGAAACACCATATATTTT. The encoded protein is CACKGAHGNTIYF. The gene calls are TRBV6-5 and TRBJ1-3, with 7 bases matching TRBD1. This CDR3 region has 13 residues. V trimming: 11 bases; J trimming: 3 bases; junction bases outside the gene matches: 7. Looked up from germline, CDR1 is MNHEY and CDR2 is SVGAGI.

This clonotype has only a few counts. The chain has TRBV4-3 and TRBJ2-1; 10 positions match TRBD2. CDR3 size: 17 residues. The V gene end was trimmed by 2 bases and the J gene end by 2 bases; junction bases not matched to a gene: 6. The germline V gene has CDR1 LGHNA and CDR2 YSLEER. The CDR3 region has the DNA TGCGCCAGCAGCCAACTACTAGCGGGGACCGCCTACAATGAGCAGTTCTTC. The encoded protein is CASSQLLAGTAYNEQFF.

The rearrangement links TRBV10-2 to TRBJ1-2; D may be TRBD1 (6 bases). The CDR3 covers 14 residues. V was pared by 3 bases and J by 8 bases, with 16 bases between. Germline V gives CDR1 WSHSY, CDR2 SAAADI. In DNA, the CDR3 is TGCGCCAGCAGTGACGGGCGCAGGGGAGGCGGCTACACCTTC. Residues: CASSDGRRGGGYTF.

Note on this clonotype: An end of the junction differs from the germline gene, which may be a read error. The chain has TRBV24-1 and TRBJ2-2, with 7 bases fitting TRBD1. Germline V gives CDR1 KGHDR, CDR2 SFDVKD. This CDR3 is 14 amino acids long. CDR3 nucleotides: TGTGCCACCCAGGACAGGCTTAACACCGGGGAGCCGTTTTTT. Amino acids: CATQDRLNTGEPFF.

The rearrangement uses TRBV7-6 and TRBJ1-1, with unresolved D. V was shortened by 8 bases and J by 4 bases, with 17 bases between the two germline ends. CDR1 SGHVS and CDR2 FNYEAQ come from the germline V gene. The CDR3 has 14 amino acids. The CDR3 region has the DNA TGTGCCAGCCGGAAGGAGTTGACTTCCACTGAAGCTTTCTTT. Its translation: CASRKELTSTEAFF.

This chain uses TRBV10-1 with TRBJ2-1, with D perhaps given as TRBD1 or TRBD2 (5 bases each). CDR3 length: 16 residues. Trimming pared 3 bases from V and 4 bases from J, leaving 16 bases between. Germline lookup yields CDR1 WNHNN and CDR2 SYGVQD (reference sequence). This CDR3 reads CASSDPSGAGYNEQFF. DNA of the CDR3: TGCGCCAGCAGTGATCCTTCCGGGGCTGGATACAATGAGCAGTTCTTC.